The table lists the clone carrying this T cell receptor beta chain with many counts. The sample belongs to a study of regulatory T cells in long-lasting Graves disease. The time point here: newly diagnosed GD, antithyroid drugs for less than 3 months. RNA isolated from PBMCs was used to make the TCR library. The CDR3 sequence is 19 residues long. The germline V gene has CDR1 MNHEY and CDR2 SMNVEV (reference sequence). V was trimmed by 3 bases and J by 0 bases, leaving 21 bases between them. Libraries of TCR beta came from iRepertoire HTBI primers plus Arm-PCR of CDR3 regions. TCRdb called the multiplex PCR reads again in MiXCR, with one record for every CDR3 protein. The sample has approximately 540,000 distinct CDR3 sequences; approximately 12% are singletons. These data also featured in a second study, about T cells in Graves' hyperthyroidism and ophthalmopathy.

The clonotype originates from a woman aged 25 to 45 with Graves disease. Sequencing used peripheral blood mononuclear cells (PBMCs), obtained at new diagnosis, from a patient treated with antithyroid drugs. The chain employs TRBV27 and TRBJ2-1; D is unresolved. In nucleotides, the CDR3 is TGTGCCAGCAGTTTGCGGTATTCACGGGCGGAAGACTCCTACAATGAGCAGTTCTTC. Translated: CASSLRYSRAEDSYNEQFF.